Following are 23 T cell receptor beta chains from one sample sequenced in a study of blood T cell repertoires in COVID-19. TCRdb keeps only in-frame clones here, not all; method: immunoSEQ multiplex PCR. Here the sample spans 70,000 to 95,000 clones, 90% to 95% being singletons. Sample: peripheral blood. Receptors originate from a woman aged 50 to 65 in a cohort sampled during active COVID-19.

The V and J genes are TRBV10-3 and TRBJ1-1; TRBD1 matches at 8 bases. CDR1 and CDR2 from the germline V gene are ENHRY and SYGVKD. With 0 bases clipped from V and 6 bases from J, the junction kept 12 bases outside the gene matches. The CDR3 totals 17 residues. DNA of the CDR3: TGTGCCATCAGTGAGTCCCGGTCGGACAGGGTGGGCGCTGAAGCTTTCTTT. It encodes CAISESRSDRVGAEAFF.

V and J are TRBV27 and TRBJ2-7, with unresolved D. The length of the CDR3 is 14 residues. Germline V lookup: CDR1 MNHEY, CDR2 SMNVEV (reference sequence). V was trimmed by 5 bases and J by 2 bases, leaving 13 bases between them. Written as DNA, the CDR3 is TGTGCCAGCAGTCCAGCCGTGACTGCCTACGAGCAGTACTTC. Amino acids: CASSPAVTAYEQYF.

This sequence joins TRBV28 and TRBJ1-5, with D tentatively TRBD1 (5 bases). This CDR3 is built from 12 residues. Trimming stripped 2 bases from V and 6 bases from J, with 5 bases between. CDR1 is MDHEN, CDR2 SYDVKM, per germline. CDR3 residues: CASSLQGQPQHF. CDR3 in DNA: TGTGCCAGCAGTTTACAGGGTCAGCCCCAGCATTTT.

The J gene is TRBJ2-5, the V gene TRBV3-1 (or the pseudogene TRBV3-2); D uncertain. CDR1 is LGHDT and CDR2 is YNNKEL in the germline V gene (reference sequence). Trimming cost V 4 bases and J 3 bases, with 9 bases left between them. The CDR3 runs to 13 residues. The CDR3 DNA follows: TGTGCCAGCAGCCCTGGCGGTAAAGAGACCCAGTACTTC. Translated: CASSPGGKETQYF.

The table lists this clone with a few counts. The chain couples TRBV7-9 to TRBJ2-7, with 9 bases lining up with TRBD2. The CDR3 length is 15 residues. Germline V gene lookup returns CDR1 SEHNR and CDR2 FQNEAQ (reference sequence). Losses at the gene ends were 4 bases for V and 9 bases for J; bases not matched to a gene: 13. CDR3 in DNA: TGTGCCAGCAGCTCGCGAAGGGGACTAGCTCGCGTGCAGTACTTC. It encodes CASSSRRGLARVQYF.

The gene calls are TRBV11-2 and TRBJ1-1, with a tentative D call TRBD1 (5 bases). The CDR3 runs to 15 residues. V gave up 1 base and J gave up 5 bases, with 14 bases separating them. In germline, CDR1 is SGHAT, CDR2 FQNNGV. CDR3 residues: CASSLGPGWQTEAFF. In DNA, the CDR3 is TGTGCCAGCAGCTTAGGCCCAGGGTGGCAGACTGAAGCTTTCTTT. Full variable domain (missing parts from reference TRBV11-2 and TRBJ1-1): EAGVAQSPRYKIIEKRQSVAFWCNPISGHATLYWYQQILGQGPKLLIQFQNNGVVDDSQLPKDRFSAERLKGVDSTLKIQPAKLEDSAVYLCASSLGPGWQTEAFFGQGTRLTVV.

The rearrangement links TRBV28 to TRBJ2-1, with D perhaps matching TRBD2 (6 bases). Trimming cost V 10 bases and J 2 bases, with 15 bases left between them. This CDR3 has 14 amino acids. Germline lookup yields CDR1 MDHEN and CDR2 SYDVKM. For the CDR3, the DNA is TGTGCCATCCACGAGGGAGGCCCCTACAATGAGCAGTTCTTC. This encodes CAIHEGGPYNEQFF.

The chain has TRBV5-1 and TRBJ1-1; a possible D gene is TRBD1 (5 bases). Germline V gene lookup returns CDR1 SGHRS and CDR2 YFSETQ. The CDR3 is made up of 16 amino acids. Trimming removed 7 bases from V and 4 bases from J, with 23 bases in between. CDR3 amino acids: CASGSITAGETTEAFF. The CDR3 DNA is TGCGCCAGCGGATCTATTACGGCGGGGGAGACCACTGAAGCTTTCTTT.

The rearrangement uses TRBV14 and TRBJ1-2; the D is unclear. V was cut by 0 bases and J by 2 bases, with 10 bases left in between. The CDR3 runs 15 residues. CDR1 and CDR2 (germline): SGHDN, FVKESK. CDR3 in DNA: TGTGCCAGCAGCCAAGAACACAGAGTGAACTATGGCTACACCTTC. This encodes CASSQEHRVNYGYTF.

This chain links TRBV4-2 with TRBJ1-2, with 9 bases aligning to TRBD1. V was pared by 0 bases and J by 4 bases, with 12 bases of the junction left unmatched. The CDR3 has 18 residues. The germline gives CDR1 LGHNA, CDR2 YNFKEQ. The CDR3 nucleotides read TGTGCCAGCAGCCAAGATCCACAGGGGGCTAGAGCTCTCTATGGCTACACCTTC. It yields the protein CASSQDPQGARALYGYTF.

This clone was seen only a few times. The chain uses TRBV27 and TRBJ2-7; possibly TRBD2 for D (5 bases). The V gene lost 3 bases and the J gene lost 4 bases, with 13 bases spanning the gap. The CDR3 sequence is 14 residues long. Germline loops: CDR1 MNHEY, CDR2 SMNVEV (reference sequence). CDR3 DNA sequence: TGTGCCAGCAGTTTTAGTCGGGAAGCGTACGAGCAGTACTTC. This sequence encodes CASSFSREAYEQYF.

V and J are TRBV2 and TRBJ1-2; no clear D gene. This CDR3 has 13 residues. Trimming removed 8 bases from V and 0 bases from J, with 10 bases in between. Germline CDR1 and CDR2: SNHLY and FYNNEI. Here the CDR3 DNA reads TGTGCCAGCGGTCGGGGTCCTAACTATGGCTACACCTTC. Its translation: CASGRGPNYGYTF.

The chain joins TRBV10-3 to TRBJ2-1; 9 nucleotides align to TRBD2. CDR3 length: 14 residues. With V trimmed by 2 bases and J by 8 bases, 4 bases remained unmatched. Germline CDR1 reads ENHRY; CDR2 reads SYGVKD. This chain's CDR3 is CAISESSGGDEQFF. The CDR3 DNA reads TGTGCCATCAGTGAGAGTAGCGGGGGAGATGAGCAGTTCTTC.

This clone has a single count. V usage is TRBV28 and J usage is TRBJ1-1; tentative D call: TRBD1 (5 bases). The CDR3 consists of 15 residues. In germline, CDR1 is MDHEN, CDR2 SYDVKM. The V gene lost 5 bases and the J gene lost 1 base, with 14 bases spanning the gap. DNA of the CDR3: TGTGCCAGCAGTCCCGGGTCGGGGGGGAACACTGAAGCTTTCTTT. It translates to CASSPGSGGNTEAFF.

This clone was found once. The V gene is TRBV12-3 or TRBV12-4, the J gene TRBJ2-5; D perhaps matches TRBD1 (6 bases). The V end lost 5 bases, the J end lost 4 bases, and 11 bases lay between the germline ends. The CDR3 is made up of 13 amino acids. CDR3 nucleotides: TGTGCCAGCAGTCGGGACACCGCAGAGACCCAGTACTTC. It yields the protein CASSRDTAETQYF.

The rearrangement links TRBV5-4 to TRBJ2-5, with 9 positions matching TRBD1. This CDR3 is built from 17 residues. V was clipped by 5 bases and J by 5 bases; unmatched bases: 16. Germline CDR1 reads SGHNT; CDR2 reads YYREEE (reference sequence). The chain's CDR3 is CASRYGTGNLKGETQYF. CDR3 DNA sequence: TGTGCCAGCAGATACGGGACAGGGAACTTGAAGGGGGAGACCCAGTACTTC.

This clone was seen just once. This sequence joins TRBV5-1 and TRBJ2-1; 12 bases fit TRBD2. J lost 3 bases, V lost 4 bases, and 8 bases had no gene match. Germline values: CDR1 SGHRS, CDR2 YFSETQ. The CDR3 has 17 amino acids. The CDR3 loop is CASSQKKTSGGYNEQFF. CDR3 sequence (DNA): TGCGCCAGCAGCCAGAAAAAGACTAGCGGGGGCTACAATGAGCAGTTCTTC.

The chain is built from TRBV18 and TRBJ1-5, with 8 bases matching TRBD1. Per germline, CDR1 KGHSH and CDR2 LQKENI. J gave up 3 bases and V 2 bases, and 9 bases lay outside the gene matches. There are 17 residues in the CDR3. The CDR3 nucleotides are TGTGCCAGCTCACCAACAGCACAGGGGGATTCCAATCAGCCCCAGCATTTT. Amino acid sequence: CASSPTAQGDSNQPQHF.

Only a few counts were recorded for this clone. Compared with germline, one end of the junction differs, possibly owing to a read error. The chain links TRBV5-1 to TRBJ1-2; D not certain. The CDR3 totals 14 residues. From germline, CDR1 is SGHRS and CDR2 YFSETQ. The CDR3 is CASSPGGRRDELRF. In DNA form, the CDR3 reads TGCGCCAGCAGCCCCGGCGGGCGAAGGGATGAACTCCGTTTC.

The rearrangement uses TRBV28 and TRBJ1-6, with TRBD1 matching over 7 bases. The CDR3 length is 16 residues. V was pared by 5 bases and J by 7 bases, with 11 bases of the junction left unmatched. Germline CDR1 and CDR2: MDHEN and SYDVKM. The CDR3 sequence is CASSTGQPTANSPLHF. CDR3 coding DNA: TGTGCCAGCAGTACGGGACAGCCGACCGCCAATTCACCCCTCCACTTT.

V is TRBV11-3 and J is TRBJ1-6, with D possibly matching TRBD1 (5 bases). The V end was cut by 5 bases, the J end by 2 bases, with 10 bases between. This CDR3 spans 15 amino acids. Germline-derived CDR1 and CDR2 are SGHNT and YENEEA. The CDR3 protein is CASSQRQPYNSPLHF. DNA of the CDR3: TGTGCCAGCAGCCAGCGACAGCCCTATAATTCACCCCTCCACTTT.

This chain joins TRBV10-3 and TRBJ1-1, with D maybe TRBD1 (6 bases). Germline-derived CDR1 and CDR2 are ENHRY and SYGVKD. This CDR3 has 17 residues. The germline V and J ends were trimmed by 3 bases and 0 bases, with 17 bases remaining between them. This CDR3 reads CAISDQQGKKMNTEAFF. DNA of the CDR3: TGTGCCATCAGTGACCAACAGGGAAAAAAAATGAACACTGAAGCTTTCTTT.

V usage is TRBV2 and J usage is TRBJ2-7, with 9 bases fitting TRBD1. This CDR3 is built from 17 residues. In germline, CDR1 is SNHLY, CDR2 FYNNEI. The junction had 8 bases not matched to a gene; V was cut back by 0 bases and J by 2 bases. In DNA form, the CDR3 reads TGTGCCAGCAGTGAAGCACGATCTGGGACAGGGACCTACGAGCAGTACTTC. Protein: CASSEARSGTGTYEQYF.